Each of the 32 T cell receptor beta chains below was sequenced from the same sample in a study of CD8+CD57+ T cells in acquired aplastic anemia. The use of genomic DNA as template underpinned the TCR beta VDJ and CDR3 profiling. TCRdb analysed the reads with MiXCR anew, one entry per CDR3 protein. Seen here are fewer than 200,000 distinct CDR3 sequences, approximately 48% observed once, and the top ten hold around 2%. Previously, flow cytometry had revealed CD8+CD57+ cell expansion in the patients chosen for sequencing. Material for sequencing was sorted CD4+, CD8+, or CD8+CD57+ T cells (not recorded which) from PBMCs. The receptors come from a human donor with aplastic anemia.

This clonotype was seen only once. This rearrangement joins TRBV5-1 to TRBJ2-3; D gene unclear. Per germline, CDR1 SGHRS and CDR2 YFSETQ. This CDR3 comprises 15 residues. Trimming took off 0 bases at V and 6 bases at J, with 14 bases between the two ends. The CDR3 sequence: CASSLGVVSRDTQYF. CDR3 coding DNA: TGCGCCAGCAGCTTGGGGGTGGTCTCAAGGGATACGCAGTATTTT.

Of note for this clonotype: A much larger clone differs from this one at a single base, so this may be a read error. The gene calls are TRBV6-1 and TRBJ1-5, with TRBD1 identical over 9 bases. This CDR3 spans 13 amino acids. Germline V gene data show CDR1 as MNHNS and CDR2 as SASEGT. With V trimmed by 10 bases and J by 4 bases, 5 bases remained unmatched. CDR3 sequence reads: CATTGGWNQPQHF. CDR3 DNA sequence: TGTGCCACGACAGGGGGTTGGAATCAGCCCCAGCATTTT.

In this sample, this clonotype turned up once. The J gene is TRBJ2-7, the V gene TRBV4-3; possible D gene TRBD1, 5 bases. Germline V gives CDR1 LGHNA, CDR2 YSLEER. The CDR3 has 14 amino acids. Trimming removed 3 bases at V and 0 bases at J, with 9 bases between. For the CDR3, the DNA is TGCGCCAGCAGCCATGGACAAAGCTCCTACGAGCAGTACTTC. This sequence encodes CASSHGQSSYEQYF.

This clonotype has ten or more counts. The chain carries TRBV29-1 and TRBJ1-1, with D maybe TRBD1 (6 bases). CDR1 is SQVTM and CDR2 is ANQGSEA in the germline V gene. Trimming pared 6 bases from V and 0 bases from J, leaving 14 bases between. The CDR3 has 14 amino acids. CDR3 protein: CSVGIRGLNTEAFF. The CDR3 DNA sequence: TGCAGCGTGGGAATCAGGGGTCTGAACACTGAAGCTTTCTTT.

On this clonotype: At one end the junction does not follow the germline gene, possibly because of a read error. J is TRBJ1-1 and V is TRBV25-1; 8 bases align to TRBD1. This CDR3 has 18 amino acids. Germline CDR1 MGHDK, CDR2 SYGVNS. The CDR3 DNA sequence: TGTGCCAGCAGTGAATTCCCCCAGGGGGCGGGCGGGGGCTGGCAAGCTTTCTTC. Its protein product is CASSEFPQGAGGGWQAFF.

Many counts were recorded for this clonotype. The chain uses TRBV9 and TRBJ2-2; D might be TRBD1 (6 bases). Per the germline V gene, CDR1 is SGDLS and CDR2 is YYNGEE. This CDR3 has 12 amino acids. Trimming pared 2 bases from V and 10 bases from J, leaving 9 bases between. For the CDR3, the DNA is TGTGCCAGCAGCGTTGACAGGCCGGAGCTGTTTTTT. Residues: CASSVDRPELFF.

In this sample, this clonotype turned up many times. This rearrangement joins TRBV19 to TRBJ1-1; D uncertain. Looked up from germline, CDR1 is LNHDA and CDR2 is SQIVND (reference sequence). Trimming pared 5 bases from V and 2 bases from J, leaving 9 bases between. This CDR3 is 13 amino acids long. In nucleotides, the CDR3 is TGTGCCAGTAGTCCAGTTCCCAACACTGAAGCTTTCTTT. It codes for CASSPVPNTEAFF.

V is TRBV24-1 and J is TRBJ2-5; TRBD2 matches 12 bases. CDR1 KGHDR and CDR2 SFDVKD come from the germline V gene. This CDR3 region has 15 residues. V lost 5 bases and J lost 3; bases outside the gene matches: 3. The CDR3 nucleotides are TGTGCCACCAGTGCGGGACTAGCGGGTAAAGAGACCCAGTACTTC. Translation: CATSAGLAGKETQYF.

This chain links TRBV5-5 with TRBJ1-6; weak D call: TRBD1 (5 bases). Trimming pared 0 bases from V and 5 bases from J, leaving 12 bases between. This CDR3 is 16 amino acids long. From germline, CDR1 is SGHKS and CDR2 YYEKEE (reference sequence). CDR3 amino acids: CASSLVGGRDNSPLHF. The CDR3 region has the DNA TGTGCCAGCAGCTTGGTCGGGGGGAGGGATAATTCACCCCTCCACTTT.

Notes on this clonotype: A junction boundary mismatches the germline segment, possibly from a read error. This rearrangement joins TRBV5-4 to TRBJ1-1; D uncertain. Germline loops: CDR1 SGHNT, CDR2 YYREEE (reference sequence). This CDR3 has 13 residues. The CDR3 bases are TGTGTCAGCAGCTTTACCACGAACACTGAAGCTTTCTTT. It specifies CVSSFTTNTEAFF.

The V call is TRBV15, the J call TRBJ2-3; weak D call: TRBD2 (7 bases). CDR3 length: 16 amino acids. Deletions cut 5 bases from V and 2 bases from J, with 17 bases between. The germline V gene has CDR1 LNHNV and CDR2 YYDKDF (reference sequence). The CDR3 DNA reads TGTGCCACCAGCGACGGTAGGGGGACTAACACAGATACGCAGTATTTT. This sequence encodes CATSDGRGTNTDTQYF.

The chain couples TRBV19 to TRBJ1-2; the D gene is possibly TRBD1 (5 bases). The V end lost 2 bases, the J end lost 5 bases, and 18 bases lay between the germline ends. CDR1 LNHDA and CDR2 SQIVND come from the germline V gene (reference sequence). CDR3 length: 16 residues. The CDR3 nucleotides read TGTGCCAGTAGTATAAGCCACACCCCGAGGGGTTATGGCTACACCTTC. This codes for CASSISHTPRGYGYTF.

This clonotype has a count of ten or more. This chain uses TRBV6-4 with TRBJ2-2; no firm D call. This CDR3 is built from 13 residues. V lost 2 bases and J lost 6, with 7 bases in between. The germline gives CDR1 MRHNA, CDR2 SNTAGT. The CDR3 coding sequence is TGTGCCAGCAGTGACACGGACCCCGGGGAGCTGTTTTTT. Amino acids: CASSDTDPGELFF.

Only a few counts were recorded for this clonotype. The V and J genes are TRBV11-3 and TRBJ1-2; a possible D gene is TRBD1 (5 bases). Trimming removed 6 bases at V and 7 bases at J, with 12 bases between. Germline V gives CDR1 SGHNT, CDR2 YENEEA. The CDR3 loop spans 12 amino acids. The CDR3 DNA reads as TGTGCCAGCAGGGGCAGGGAGACTGGCTACACCTTC. Its protein product is CASRGRETGYTF.

The V call is TRBV12-3 or TRBV12-4, the J call TRBJ2-2; 9 bases line up with TRBD2. This CDR3 contains 14 residues. V was clipped by 5 bases and J by 11 bases; unmatched bases: 9. The CDR3 region is CASSLSGSHNELFF. CDR3 DNA: TGTGCCAGCAGTCTTAGCGGGAGCCACAATGAGCTGTTTTTT.

Of note for this clonotype: At one end the junction does not follow the germline gene, possibly because of a read error. The chain employs TRBV14 and TRBJ1-6; D is perhaps TRBD1 (5 bases). Per germline, CDR1 SGHDN and CDR2 FVKESK. This CDR3 contains 15 residues. As DNA, the CDR3 is TGTGCCAGCAGCCAAGGAGGGGTCGGGGTTTCACTCCTCCACTTT. It is translated as CASSQGGVGVSLLHF.

The table lists this clonotype with many counts. This sequence joins TRBV5-1 and TRBJ2-1; no clear D gene. CDR1 and CDR2 from the germline V gene are SGHRS and YFSETQ. Trimming took 2 bases from V and 7 from J, leaving 4 bases between them. This CDR3 comprises 11 residues. The CDR3 sequence: CASSLGNEQFF. In nucleotides, the CDR3 is TGCGCCAGCAGCTTAGGTAATGAGCAGTTCTTC.

The gene calls are TRBV15 and TRBJ1-6; 7 bases map to TRBD1. CDR1 is LNHNV, CDR2 YYDKDF, per germline (reference sequence). V shed 0 bases and J 10 bases; nucleotides not matched to a gene: 6. The CDR3 runs to 15 residues. CDR3 sequence reads: CATSRDRQGGSPLHF. The CDR3 DNA follows: TGTGCCACCAGCAGAGATCGTCAGGGGGGCTCACCCCTCCACTTT.

This sequence joins TRBV24-1 and TRBJ1-2; the D is unclear. With 3 bases removed from V and 5 bases from J, the gap between germline ends came to 6 bases. The germline gives CDR1 KGHDR, CDR2 SFDVKD. The CDR3 loop spans 12 amino acids. This chain's CDR3 is CATSDGLYGYTF. CDR3 DNA sequence: TGTGCCACCAGTGATGGCCTGTATGGCTACACCTTC.

This clonotype appeared many times. The J gene is TRBJ2-5, the V gene TRBV7-9; D is undetermined. The CDR3 runs 11 residues. Germline-derived CDR1 and CDR2 are SEHNR and FQNEAQ (reference sequence). The ends were cut back, 5 bases at V and 5 bases at J, with 6 bases in the middle. DNA for the CDR3: TGTGCCAGCAGCCCCGCGGAGACCCAGTACTTC. Translation: CASSPAETQYF.

This chain uses TRBV5-4 with TRBJ2-3, with 10 bases that match TRBD2. Losses at the gene ends were 4 bases for V and 3 bases for J; bases not matched to a gene: 2. The CDR3 runs to 14 residues. Germline V lookup: CDR1 SGHNT, CDR2 YYREEE (reference sequence). CDR3 protein: CASSHSGGTDTQYF. The DNA of the CDR3 is TGTGCCAGCAGCCATAGCGGGGGGACAGATACGCAGTATTTT.

This clonotype was picked up many times. The chain is built from TRBV5-4 and TRBJ1-1; D ambiguous. Trimming removed 2 bases from V and 6 bases from J, with 20 bases in between. In germline, CDR1 is SGHNT, CDR2 YYREEE (reference sequence). The CDR3 is made up of 16 amino acids. The CDR3 spells CASSFDGTFLDAEAFF. DNA of the CDR3: TGTGCCAGCAGCTTTGACGGAACCTTCCTGGATGCTGAAGCTTTCTTT.

This clonotype came up a few times. This chain uses TRBV10-3 with TRBJ1-5; the D is unclear. V was cut by 6 bases and J by 5 bases, with 11 bases left in between. Per the germline V gene, CDR1 is ENHRY and CDR2 is SYGVKD. This CDR3 has 13 residues. This chain's CDR3 is CAIRPNWDQPQHF. The CDR3, as DNA: TGTGCCATCAGACCGAATTGGGATCAGCCCCAGCATTTT.

The V and J genes are TRBV5-1 and TRBJ2-7; D possibly corresponds to TRBD2 (6 bases). V lost 3 bases and J 5 bases, leaving 12 bases between the germline ends. Germline V gene data show CDR1 as SGHRS and CDR2 as YFSETQ. The CDR3 length is 13 residues. The CDR3 coding sequence is TGCGCCAGCAGCTGGGAGGCTTTGAACGAGCAGTACTTC. Its protein product is CASSWEALNEQYF. Drawing the rest from reference TRBV5-1 and TRBJ2-7, the complete variable domain is KAGVTQTPRYLIKTRGQQVTLSCSPISGHRSVSWYQQTPGQGLQFLFEYFSETQRNKGNFPGRFSGRQFSNSRSEMNVSTLELGDSALYLCASSWEALNEQYFGPGTRLTVT.

The chain employs TRBV10-3 and TRBJ1-4, with D possibly being TRBD1 (5 bases). Trimming cost V 4 bases and J 5 bases, with 14 bases left between them. Germline V gives CDR1 ENHRY, CDR2 SYGVKD. The CDR3 spans 15 residues. The CDR3 protein is CAISARAQGNEKLFF. CDR3 nucleotides: TGTGCCATCAGTGCGAGGGCCCAGGGAAATGAAAAACTGTTTTTT.

The chain couples TRBV20-1 to TRBJ2-3, with D uncertain. The CDR3 is 14 amino acids. Between the trimmed V and J ends, which lost 6 bases and 0 bases, there was a span of 13 bases. Germline-derived CDR1 and CDR2 are DFQATT and SNEGSKA (reference sequence). The CDR3 protein is CSATRPHSTDTQYF. The CDR3 DNA reads as TGCAGTGCGACTCGACCCCACAGCACAGATACGCAGTATTTT.

A remark on this clonotype: This may arise from a read error, as a much more abundant clone is one base away. CDR3 coding DNA: TGCGCCAGCAGATCACAACAGGGAGGGGAAAAACTGTCTTTT. Its translation: CASRSQQGGEKLSF. The genes are TRBV5-5 and TRBJ1-4, with D maybe TRBD1 (6 bases). Germline V gene lookup returns CDR1 SGHKS and CDR2 YYEKEE (reference sequence). The CDR3 spans 14 residues.

The chain uses TRBV7-8 and TRBJ2-1; a weak D match, TRBD2 (5 bases). Germline CDR1 and CDR2: SGHVS and FQNEAQ. V shed 1 base and J shed 6 bases, with 7 bases lying between them. The CDR3 covers 13 residues. This chain's CDR3 is CASSLVRGNEQFF. DNA of the CDR3: TGTGCCAGCAGCTTAGTCCGGGGCAATGAGCAGTTCTTC.

The chain joins TRBV2 to TRBJ1-1, with 7 bases matching TRBD1. Unmatched junction bases numbered 6, after V lost 1 base and J lost 10 bases. The length of the CDR3 is 13 residues. The V gene's germline CDR1 is SNHLY and CDR2 FYNNEI. This CDR3 is CASSEVGQGGAFF. The CDR3 DNA reads TGTGCCAGCAGTGAAGTAGGGCAGGGGGGAGCTTTCTTT.

The table lists this clonotype with a few counts. This sequence joins TRBV19 and TRBJ2-2; 9 bases fit TRBD2. From germline, CDR1 is LNHDA and CDR2 SQIVND (reference sequence). The CDR3 sequence is 18 residues long. The junction had 12 bases not matched to a gene; V was cut back by 2 bases and J by 5 bases. The CDR3 spells CASSIFAGGPPLTGELFF. The CDR3 region has the DNA TGTGCCAGTAGTATATTTGCGGGGGGGCCTCCCCTGACCGGGGAGCTGTTTTTT. Combining the CDR3 with reference TRBV19 and TRBJ2-2 gives the whole variable domain DGGITQSPKYLFRKEGQNVTLSCEQNLNHDAMYWYRQDPGQGLRLIYYSQIVNDFQKGDIAEGYSVSREKKESFPLTVTSAQKNPTAFYLCASSIFAGGPPLTGELFFGEGSRLTVL.

The chain recombines TRBV20-1 with TRBJ2-1; possible D gene TRBD1, 6 bases. CDR1 and CDR2 (germline): DFQATT, SNEGSKA (reference sequence). V lost 8 bases to trimming and J lost 4 bases, with 15 bases between them. The length of the CDR3 is 13 residues. The CDR3 loop is CSPAGVSYNEQFF. For the CDR3, the DNA is TGCAGTCCTGCAGGGGTGTCGTACAATGAGCAGTTCTTC.

A few counts support this clonotype. The rearrangement links TRBV18 to TRBJ1-5; D possibly corresponds to TRBD1 (5 bases). This CDR3 contains 13 residues. In germline, CDR1 is KGHSH, CDR2 LQKENI. The V end was cut by 0 bases, the J end by 7 bases, with 7 bases between. CDR3 sequence reads: CASSPPGGQPQHF. CDR3 DNA: TGTGCCAGCTCACCACCGGGGGGGCAGCCCCAGCATTTT.